This T cell receptor beta chain appears in the sequencing data of a study of blood T cell repertoires in COVID-19. At the level of the study: COVID-19 samples from acute and convalescent phases originated in the United States, Italy and Spain. T cells, B-cell-depleted T cells, or PBMCs supplied cDNA or gDNA.

The CDR3 runs 16 residues. Germline CDR1 and CDR2: SGHAT and FQNNGV. J was trimmed by 4 bases and V by 5 bases; bases with no gene match: 5. The method was immunoSEQ multiplex PCR; TCRdb's version includes in-frame clones alone and lacks a portion of them. The sample has tens of thousands of clones; more than 70% are singletons. V usage is TRBV11-2 and J usage is TRBJ2-2, with TRBD2 matching 12 bases. Sequences were obtained from peripheral blood. This TCR came from a man aged 50 to 59 with active COVID-19. CDR3 coding DNA: TGTGCCAGCAGCCTAGGACTAGCGGGACCCACCGGGGAGCTGTTTTTT. It specifies CASSLGLAGPTGELFF.